A single sample is the source of the 21 T cell receptor beta chains below, sequenced in a study of T cells in Graves' hyperthyroidism and ophthalmopathy. Regions amplified from RNA transcripts were the TCR beta CDR3 regions. The HTBI primer set was used in a first-round RT-PCR of the TCR CDR3. Via MiXCR, TCRdb re-called the multiplex PCR reads, giving one row per CDR3 protein. The sample includes hundreds of thousands of distinct CDR3 sequences, just over 35% seen only once; the top ten take around 31%. Sequenced: blood. All receptors derive from a middle-aged woman with Graves' hyperthyroidism.

This clonotype was detected a few times. The V gene is TRBV20-1, the J gene TRBJ2-7, with TRBD1 identical over 10 bases. J lost 4 bases, V lost 0 bases, and 6 bases had no gene match. CDR3 length: 15 amino acids. Per germline, CDR1 DFQATT and CDR2 SNEGSKA (reference sequence). CDR3 loop: CSAREGTGVGYEQYF. The CDR3 DNA reads as TGCAGTGCTAGAGAGGGGACAGGGGTGGGTTACGAGCAGTACTTC.

This sequence joins TRBV2 and TRBJ2-7; D possibly corresponds to TRBD1 (5 bases). Between the trimmed V and J ends, which lost 2 bases and 0 bases, there was a span of 11 bases. The CDR3 contains 15 residues. Germline V CDR1 and CDR2: SNHLY, FYNNEI. CDR3 amino acids: CASSESTASSYEQYF. CDR3 coding DNA: TGTGCCAGCAGTGAATCGACAGCCAGCTCCTACGAGCAGTACTTC.

As regards this clonotype: This may arise from a read error, as a much more abundant clone is one base away. The CDR3 here is CTSSIGQEKLFF. The CDR3 DNA follows: TGCACCAGCTCGATTGGGCAGGAAAAACTGTTTTTT. V gene TRBV10-1 combines with J gene TRBJ1-4, with D uncertain. The CDR3 has 12 residues. Germline values: CDR1 WNHNN, CDR2 SYGVQD (reference sequence).

Remarks on this clonotype: Compared with germline, one end of the junction differs, possibly owing to a read error. The J gene is TRBJ2-5, the V gene TRBV12-3 or TRBV12-4; D call uncertain. The CDR3 is 13 residues long. The CDR3: CASSLGQQEAQYF. CDR3 nucleotide sequence: TGTGCCAGCAGTTTAGGGCAGCAAGAGGCCCAGTACTTC.

This sequence joins TRBV10-1 and TRBJ2-1; tentatively, D is TRBD1 or TRBD2 (5 bases each). CDR3 length: 12 amino acids. Germline loops: CDR1 WNHNN, CDR2 SYGVQD (reference sequence). Deletions cut 0 bases from V and 15 bases from J, with 12 bases between. The CDR3 DNA is TGCGCCAGCAGTGAGTCAGAGGGGAGTCGGTTCTTC. It is translated as CASSESEGSRFF.

This clonotype came up many times. The chain has TRBV14 and TRBJ1-2; D uncertain. The V gene lost 6 bases and the J gene lost 7 bases, with 15 bases spanning the gap. CDR1 and CDR2 (germline): SGHDN, FVKESK. The CDR3 length is 13 residues. This CDR3 is CASSGSPFSGYTF. In DNA, the CDR3 is TGTGCCAGCAGTGGTTCGCCATTTTCTGGCTACACCTTC.

The chain joins TRBV25-1 to TRBJ1-2; D ambiguous. Germline V CDR1 and CDR2: MGHDK, SYGVNS. The CDR3 sequence is 15 residues long. V was cut by 5 bases and J by 7 bases, with 20 bases left in between. This CDR3 is CASSPVTVSSSGYTF. The CDR3 bases are TGTGCCAGCAGTCCCGTTACGGTGTCCTCGTCTGGCTACACCTTC.

The table lists this clonotype with many counts. The rearrangement joins TRBV10-3 to TRBJ1-2; D call uncertain. CDR3 size: 13 residues. Trimming took 3 bases from V and 4 from J, leaving 9 bases between them. Germline CDR1 reads ENHRY; CDR2 reads SYGVKD. DNA of the CDR3: TGTGCCATCAGTGAAGGCAGGTCCTATGGCTACACCTTC. Encoded protein: CAISEGRSYGYTF.

In its sample, this clonotype was seen many times. The chain joins TRBV7-8 to TRBJ2-7; 8 bases are a match to TRBD2. J was trimmed by 0 bases and V by 3 bases; bases with no gene match: 7. Looked up from germline, CDR1 is SGHVS and CDR2 is FQNEAQ. The CDR3 totals 16 residues. The chain's CDR3 is CASSFLTGTSSYEQYF. The CDR3 DNA reads as TGTGCCAGCAGCTTCCTGACCGGGACTAGCTCCTACGAGCAGTACTTC.

The chain has TRBV19 and TRBJ1-2; possibly TRBD1 for D (6 bases). V was shortened by 3 bases and J by 5 bases, with 16 bases between the two germline ends. The CDR3 extends over 15 amino acids. The germline gives CDR1 LNHDA, CDR2 SQIVND (reference sequence). In nucleotides, the CDR3 is TGTGCCAGTAGTATGGGACAAGTTGGGACTTATGGCTACACCTTC. Translation gives CASSMGQVGTYGYTF. The entire variable domain, with the rest obtained from reference TRBV19 and TRBJ1-2, is as follows: DGGITQSPKYLFRKEGQNVTLSCEQNLNHDAMYWYRQDPGQGLRLIYYSQIVNDFQKGDIAEGYSVSREKKESFPLTVTSAQKNPTAFYLCASSMGQVGTYGYTFGSGTRLTVV.

The rearrangement links TRBV6-5 to TRBJ1-6, with 8 bases identical to TRBD1. The ends lost 2 bases at V and 7 bases at J; junction bases unmatched: 7. CDR1 is MNHEY and CDR2 is SVGAGI in the germline V gene. The CDR3 totals 16 residues. Here the CDR3 reads CASSYVDRGSNSPLHF. The CDR3 DNA is TGTGCCAGCAGTTACGTCGACAGGGGATCGAATTCACCCCTCCACTTT.

This clonotype was detected only a few times. The J gene is TRBJ2-7, the V gene TRBV2; 7 bases align to TRBD1. The CDR3 runs to 21 residues. Germline trimming cut 4 bases from V and 3 bases from J; bases unmatched to any gene: 27. Germline V lookup: CDR1 SNHLY, CDR2 FYNNEI. CDR3 residues: CASSGIPVRDRVINFVYEQYF. The CDR3 DNA is TGTGCCAGCAGTGGTATACCCGTGCGAGACAGGGTTATCAATTTCGTCTACGAGCAGTACTTC.

In this sample, this clonotype turned up a few times. Given a much more abundant clone one base away, this may be a read error. The rearrangement joins TRBV6-5 to TRBJ2-5, with D possibly matching TRBD2 (6 bases). V was clipped by 0 bases and J by 4 bases, with 18 bases between them. This CDR3 spans 17 amino acids. Looked up from germline, CDR1 is MNHEY and CDR2 is SVGAGI. Here the CDR3 reads CASSYSSLWSAGETQYF. For the CDR3, the DNA is TGTGCCAGCAGTTACTCGAGTCTGTGGTCAGCGGGAGAGACCCAGTACTTC.

This clonotype has a count of ten or more. V is TRBV5-4 and J is TRBJ2-7; 9 positions agree with TRBD1. This CDR3 region has 14 residues. V was pared by 0 bases and J by 6 bases, with 4 bases of the junction left unmatched. The germline CDR1 and CDR2 sequences are SGHNT and YYREEE (reference sequence). The CDR3 is CASSLGGQGREQYF. CDR3 nucleotides: TGTGCCAGCAGCTTGGGGGGACAGGGACGCGAGCAGTACTTC.

Points on this clonotype: A read error may be the cause here, since a much bigger clone is one base away. The CDR3 spells CASSYGRPSSYEQYF. For the CDR3, the DNA is TGTGCCAGCAGTTACGGCAGGCCAAGCTCCTACGAGCAGTACTTC. This chain joins TRBV10-1 and TRBJ2-7; D ambiguous. The CDR3 is 15 amino acids. Germline V lookup: CDR1 WNHNN, CDR2 SYGVQD (reference sequence).

A single count supports this clonotype. The rearrangement uses TRBV5-8 and TRBJ2-7; TRBD2 aligns across 10 bases. The junction had 15 bases not matched to a gene; V was cut back by 4 bases and J by 5 bases. The germline gives CDR1 SGHTS, CDR2 YDEGEE. This CDR3 comprises 17 residues. The CDR3 nucleotides read TGTGCCAGCAGCAGTATAGATCTAGCGGGAGCCCTCGACGAGCAGTACTTC. This gives the protein CASSSIDLAGALDEQYF.

Of note for this clonotype: Compared with germline, one end of the junction differs, possibly owing to a read error. The chain has TRBV10-3 and TRBJ2-7, with 16 bases lining up with TRBD2. Germline V gene lookup returns CDR1 ENHRY and CDR2 SYGVKD. The CDR3 has 17 amino acids. In DNA form, the CDR3 reads TGTGCCAGCAGTTCGGGACTAGCGGGAGGGCCGATTGACGAGCAGTACTTC. It is translated as CASSSGLAGGPIDEQYF.

V usage is TRBV5-1 and J usage is TRBJ2-7, with TRBD1 matching 7 bases. The CDR3 contains 16 residues. Germline assignment: CDR1 SGHRS and CDR2 YFSETQ. With 1 base clipped from V and 1 base from J, the junction kept 8 bases outside the gene matches. DNA for the CDR3: TGCGCCAGCAGCTTGCCCCGGGGACAGTTATCCTACGAGCAGTACTTC. It codes for CASSLPRGQLSYEQYF.

The J gene is TRBJ2-7, the V gene TRBV7-9; D call uncertain. Germline-derived CDR1 and CDR2 are SEHNR and FQNEAQ (reference sequence). V lost 10 bases to trimming and J lost 4 bases, with 23 bases between them. This CDR3 has 15 residues. The CDR3 protein is CANLSQNDYGYEQYF. The DNA of the CDR3 is TGTGCCAACCTCTCCCAAAACGATTACGGGTACGAGCAGTACTTC.

The chain links TRBV9 to TRBJ2-5; D may be TRBD1 (6 bases). V was cut by 0 bases and J by 0 bases, with 6 bases left in between. The germline CDR1 and CDR2 sequences are SGDLS and YYNGEE. This CDR3 contains 14 residues. The CDR3, as DNA: TGTGCCAGCAGCGTAGGGGACAACCAAGAGACCCAGTACTTC. Translating it yields CASSVGDNQETQYF.

This clonotype has at least ten counts. The chain links TRBV6-5 to TRBJ1-5; tentatively, D is TRBD1 (6 bases). This CDR3 comprises 15 residues. V lost 6 bases, J lost 1 base, and 13 bases lay in between. Germline values: CDR1 MNHEY, CDR2 SVGAGI. CDR3 in DNA: TGTGCCAGCAGGCGGGGGGCGAGGAGCAATCAGCCCCAGCATTTT. This sequence encodes CASRRGARSNQPQHF.